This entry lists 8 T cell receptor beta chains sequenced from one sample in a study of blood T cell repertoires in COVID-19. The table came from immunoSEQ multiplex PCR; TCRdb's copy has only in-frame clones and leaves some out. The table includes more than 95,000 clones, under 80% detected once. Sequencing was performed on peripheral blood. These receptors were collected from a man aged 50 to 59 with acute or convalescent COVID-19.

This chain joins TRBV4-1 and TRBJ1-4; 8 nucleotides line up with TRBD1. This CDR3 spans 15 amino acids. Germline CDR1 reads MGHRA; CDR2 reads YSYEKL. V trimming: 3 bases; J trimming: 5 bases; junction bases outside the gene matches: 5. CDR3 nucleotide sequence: TGCGCCAGCAGCCATGAGGGACAGGTCAATGAAAAACTGTTTTTT. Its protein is CASSHEGQVNEKLFF.

Here the CDR3 DNA reads TGCGCCAGCAGCCAAGTGGGCGGGGAAGAGACCCAGTACTTC. Its protein product is CASSQVGGEETQYF. J is TRBJ2-5 and V is TRBV4-1, with D perhaps TRBD2 (6 bases). The V and J ends lost 1 base and 3 bases respectively, with 9 bases between them. The CDR3 loop spans 14 amino acids. Germline CDR1 MGHRA, CDR2 YSYEKL.

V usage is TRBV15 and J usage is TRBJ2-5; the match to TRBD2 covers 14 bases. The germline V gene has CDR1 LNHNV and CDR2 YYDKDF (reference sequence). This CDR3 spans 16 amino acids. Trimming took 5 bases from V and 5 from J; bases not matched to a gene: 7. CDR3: CATSRGTSGSAETQYF. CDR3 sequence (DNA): TGTGCCACCAGCCGGGGGACTAGCGGGAGTGCCGAGACCCAGTACTTC.

The CDR3, as DNA: TGTGCCAGCAGCTTAAAATGGCGGGGGGGCACAGATACGCAGTATTTT. It translates to CASSLKWRGGTDTQYF. The chain carries TRBV7-3 and TRBJ2-3; 8 nucleotides agree with TRBD2. The CDR3 extends over 16 amino acids. Germline CDR1 is SGHTA and CDR2 is FQGTGA. V gave up 1 base and J gave up 1 base; unmatched junction bases: 4.

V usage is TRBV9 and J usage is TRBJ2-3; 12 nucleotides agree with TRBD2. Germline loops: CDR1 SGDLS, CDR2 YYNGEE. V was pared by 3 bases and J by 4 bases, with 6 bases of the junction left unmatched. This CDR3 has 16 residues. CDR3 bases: TGTGCCAGCAGCGCTGCTAGCGGGGGGGCCTCAGATACGCAGTATTTT. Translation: CASSAASGGASDTQYF.

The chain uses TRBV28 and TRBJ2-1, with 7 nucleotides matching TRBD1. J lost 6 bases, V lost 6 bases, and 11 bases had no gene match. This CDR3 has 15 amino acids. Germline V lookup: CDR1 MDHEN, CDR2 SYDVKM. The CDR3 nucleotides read TGTGCCAGCAGCCCCCAAGGGGGCGCCGTCAATGAGCAGTTCTTC. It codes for CASSPQGGAVNEQFF.

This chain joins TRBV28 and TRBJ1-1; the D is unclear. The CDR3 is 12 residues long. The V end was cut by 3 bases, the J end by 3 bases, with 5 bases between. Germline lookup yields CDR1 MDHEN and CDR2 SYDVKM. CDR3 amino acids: CASSLEDTEAFF. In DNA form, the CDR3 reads TGTGCCAGCAGTTTGGAGGACACTGAAGCTTTCTTT. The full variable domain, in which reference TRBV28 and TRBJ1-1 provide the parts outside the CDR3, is DVKVTQSSRYLVKRTGEKVFLECVQDMDHENMFWYRQDPGLGLRLIYFSYDVKMKEKGDIPEGYSVSREKKERFSLILESASTNQTSMYLCASSLEDTEAFFGQGTRLTVV.

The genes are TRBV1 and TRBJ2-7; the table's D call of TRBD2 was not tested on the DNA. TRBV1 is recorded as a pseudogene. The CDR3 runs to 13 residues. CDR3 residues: CTSSRLAAYEQYF. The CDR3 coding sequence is TGCACCAGCAGCCGACTAGCGGCCTACGAGCAGTACTTC.